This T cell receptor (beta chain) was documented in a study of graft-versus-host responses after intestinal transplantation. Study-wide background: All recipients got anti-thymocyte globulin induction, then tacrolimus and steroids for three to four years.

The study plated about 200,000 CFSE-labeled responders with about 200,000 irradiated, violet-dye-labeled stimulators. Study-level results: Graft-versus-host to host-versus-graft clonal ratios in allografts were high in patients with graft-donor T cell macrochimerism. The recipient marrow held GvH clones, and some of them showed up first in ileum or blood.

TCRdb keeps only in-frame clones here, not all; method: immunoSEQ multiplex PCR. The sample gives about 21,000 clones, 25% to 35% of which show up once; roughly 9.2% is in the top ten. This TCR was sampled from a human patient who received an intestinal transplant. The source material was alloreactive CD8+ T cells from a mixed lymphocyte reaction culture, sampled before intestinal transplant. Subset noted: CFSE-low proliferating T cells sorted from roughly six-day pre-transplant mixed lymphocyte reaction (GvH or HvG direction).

This CDR3 is CASSPRTRADIQYF. CDR3 in DNA: TGTGCCAGCAGCCCACGGACTAGGGCAGACATTCAGTACTTC. The chain joins TRBV5-5 to TRBJ2-4; TRBD2 matches 7 bases. This CDR3 is 14 amino acids long. J gave up 8 bases and V 4 bases, and 9 bases lay outside the gene matches. The germline gives CDR1 SGHKS, CDR2 YYEKEE (reference sequence).